This TCR beta chain was sequenced in a study of shared clonotypes between healthy human individuals. Notes on the study in general: It was anticipated that sequencing depth would influence how many clonotypes donors shared.

As regards this clone: Its antigen is not identified.

With ten immunoSEQ deep assay plates, unsorted PBMC DNA underwent sequencing. The table came from immunoSEQ multiplex PCR; TCRdb's copy has only in-frame clones and leaves some out. The sample yields 400,000 to 500,000 clones, 65% to 80% seen once. Germline CDR1 reads MDHEN; CDR2 reads SYDVKM. V shed 4 bases, J shed 1 base, and the junction held 4 bases outside the gene matches. The CDR3 covers 15 residues. The sample comprised PBMCs. The clonotype originates from a woman in her forties in good health. Some clones in this sample may be carry-over from other donors' samples. The chain employs TRBV28 and TRBJ1-5; TRBD1 matches at 7 bases. DNA for the CDR3: TGTGCCAGCAGTTCAGGGGGGAGAAGCAATCAGCCCCAGCATTTT. Its protein is CASSSGGRSNQPQHF.